Here is one T cell receptor beta chain with its context. No antigen is known for it. People who had autoimmune disease history or systemic immunosuppression were excluded. The protocol was immunoSEQ multiplex PCR, while the TCRdb copy is restricted to in-frame clones and leaves out a portion. The table includes fewer than 85,000 clones, over 75% detected once. CDR1 is LGHNA and CDR2 is YSLEER in the germline V gene. There are 15 residues in the CDR3. V lost 3 bases, J lost 7 bases, and 15 bases lay in between. The data were obtained in a study of OX40 agonist ivuxolimab in advanced cancers. Study-wide background: Patients with prior anti-PD-1, anti-PD-L1 or anti-CTLA-4 therapy were eligible; less than 50% had some. The study's findings and limits: People who partly responded at 0.1-3.0 mg/kg had some of the least clonal expansion seen. CD4+ and CD8+ blood T cells expanded clonally by week 6 at 0.1 to 3.0 mg/kg.

This specimen consisted of CD4+ or CD8+ T cells sorted from blood, obtained in a trial of the OX40 agonist ivuxolimab. The origin of this receptor is an adult with an advanced solid tumor such as melanoma, head and neck, liver or kidney cancer. V and J are TRBV4-3 and TRBJ2-2, with D possibly being TRBD1 (6 bases). The CDR3: CASSQGTGKGGELFF. As DNA, the CDR3 is TGCGCCAGCAGCCAGGGTACAGGGAAGGGCGGGGAGCTGTTTTTT.